Listed below are T cell receptor beta chains from one sample, sequenced in a study of tumor-infiltrating lymphocytes in primary liver carcinoma. From the multiplex PCR reads, TCRdb called clonotypes with MiXCR, one entry per CDR3 protein. This sample has 100,000 or so distinct CDR3 sequences, with over 55% found just once. Source material: liver tumor tissue from sampling region 5. The receptors originated from an older woman with primary liver carcinoma and hepatitis B virus infection. Both conserved end residues are part of each CDR3. The D gene is left open where the match is weak. Clone size appears in some rows only: once, few, many, or a class for an expanded clone.

j_call | clone_size | d_call | v_call | cdr3_nt | cdr3_aa
TRBJ2-3 | . | . | TRBV6-5 | TGTCCCAGCAGTTACCTGCCGGGGGCGATGGGCACAGATATGCAGTATTTT | CPSSYLPGAMGTDMQYF
TRBJ2-7 | . | . | TRBV29-1 | TGCGGCGTTGAACCGGGATTAGGGAGCGAGCAGTACTTC | CGVEPGLGSEQYF
TRBJ1-3 | many | TRBD1 | TRBV12-3/TRBV12-4 | TGTGCCAGCAGTTTCACAGGGGCACGGTTCGGAAACACCATATATTTT | CASSFTGARFGNTIYF
TRBJ2-7 | . | . | TRBV11-3 | TGTGCTAACAGTAGTGGCGGTTCCCGCAACGAGCAGTACTTC | CANSSGGSRNEQYF
TRBJ2-4 | . | . | TRBV6-5 | TGTGCCAGCAGTTACAGCGCACAGGGTTCTCAGCACTTC | CASSYSAQGSQHF
TRBJ2-5 | many | TRBD2 | TRBV5-1 | TGCGCCAGCGGGACTAGCGGTCAGCAAGAGACCCAGTACTTC | CASGTSGQQETQYF
TRBJ1-2 | medium-sized | . | TRBV11-3 | TGTGCCAGCAGCTACACTGCCAGCCTCGGAGGCTACACCTTC | CASSYTASLGGYTF
TRBJ2-1 | few | TRBD2 | TRBV2 | TGTGCCAGCAGTGAACGGGGGGCCTACAATGAGCAGTTCTTC | CASSERGAYNEQFF
TRBJ2-7 | . | . | TRBV11-2 | TGTGCCAGCAGCTTGGGACTTTACTTCGAGCAATACTTC | CASSLGLYFEQYF
TRBJ2-5 | . | TRBD2 | TRBV11-2 | TGTGCCTGCAGCCCCACTAGCGTCCAGGAGACCCAGTGCTTC | CACSPTSVQETQCF
TRBJ2-5 | . | . | TRBV4-1 | TGCGCCAGCAGCCCAAAGGGCAGGGGAGAGACCCAGTATTTC | CASSPKGRGETQYF
TRBJ2-1 | . | TRBD2 | TRBV11-2 | TGTGCCAGCAGCTTTTCACTAGCGGGAGGCCCAGGAGAGCAGTTCTTC | CASSFSLAGGPGEQFF
TRBJ2-3 | many | TRBD2 | TRBV6-5 | TGTGCCAGCAGTGGGACTATTGGGGATACGCAGTATTTT | CASSGTIGDTQYF
TRBJ2-1 | . | TRBD2 | TRBV12-3/TRBV12-4 | TGTGTCAGCAGTTTTTGGACTAGCGGGAGGGCCCACGGTGAGCAGTTCTTC | CVSSFWTSGRAHGEQFF
TRBJ1-1 | . | . | TRBV11-2 | TGTGCCAGCAGCTCTGGAGAGCTACTGAACACTGAAGCTTTCTTT | CASSSGELLNTEAFF
TRBJ1-6 | . | . | TRBV28 | TGTGCCAAGAGTTTAATAGGGCGTAATTCACCCCTCCACTTT | CAKSLIGRNSPLHF
TRBJ1-1 | . | . | TRBV6-5 | TGTGCCAGCACACCTAACCAATGGACGACGGGGAAAGCTTTCTTT | CASTPNQWTTGKAFF
TRBJ1-1 | . | . | TRBV5-1 | TGCGCCAGCAGCTTGACAGGGTCCACTAAAGCTTCCTTT | CASSLTGSTKASF
TRBJ1-4 | many | TRBD1 | TRBV4-2 | TGTGCCAGCAGCTCAGGGGGAGAGGATGAAAAACTGTTTTTT | CASSSGGEDEKLFF
TRBJ2-1 | few | . | TRBV28 | TGTGCCAGCAGTCCTCAACCCGTAGGTTACAATGAGCAGTTCTTC | CASSPQPVGYNEQFF
TRBJ2-1 | many | TRBD2 | TRBV5-1 | TGCGCCAGCAGCTGGGTGACTAGCGGGAGTGGCGGTGAGCAGTTCTTC | CASSWVTSGSGGEQFF
TRBJ1-5 | . | . | TRBV6-6 | TGTGCCAGTAGGGGCACCAAACGGGGGTTGAATCAGCCCCAGCATTTT | CASRGTKRGLNQPQHF
TRBJ2-7 | few | TRBD1 | TRBV2 | TGTGCCAGCAGTGGTGTAAGACAGGGGTCTTGGGAGCAGTACTTC | CASSGVRQGSWEQYF
TRBJ1-6 | . | . | TRBV11-2 | TGTGCCGGCAGCAATAAGAGGAGGGACCAGGGGCCCATCCACTTT | CAGSNKRRDQGPIHF
TRBJ2-5 | few | TRBD2 | TRBV2 | TGTGCCAGCAGTGAATCTAGCGGCCAAGAGACCCAGTACTTC | CASSESSGQETQYF
TRBJ1-2 | many | . | TRBV5-1 | TGCGCCAGCAGCTTGTCCGGGACATGGGGAGATGGCTACACCTTC | CASSLSGTWGDGYTF
TRBJ2-3 | . | . | TRBV20-1 | TGCAGTGCCCAGGCGGAGGGCACAGATACGCAGTATTTT | CSAQAEGTDTQYF
TRBJ1-4 | . | . | TRBV6-6 | TGTGCCGCCCTGCGGGCAACTAATGAAAAATCGTTTTTT | CAALRATNEKSFF
TRBJ2-2 | . | . | TRBV11-1 | TGTGCCAGCAGCCCATCAAGGATCATACTCACCGGGGAGCTGTTTTTT | CASSPSRIILTGELFF
TRBJ2-5 | . | . | TRBV7-3 | TGTGCCAGCAGCCTAAGGGGTAGCGGCCAAGAGACCCAGTACTTC | CASSLRGSGQETQYF
TRBJ2-2 | . | . | TRBV12-3/TRBV12-4 | TGTGCCAGCTGGCCACAAGGGGTCGGGGAGCTGTTTTTT | CASWPQGVGELFF
TRBJ2-1 | once | . | TRBV6-5 | TGTGCCAGCAGTCCGCCGGAATTAGCGGTCCACTATGAGCAGTTCTTC | CASSPPELAVHYEQFF
TRBJ2-5 | . | TRBD1 | TRBV10-3 | TGCGCCATCAGTGAGTCGACAGGGGGTCACCAAGAGGCCCAGTACTTC | CAISESTGGHQEAQYF
TRBJ2-7 | . | . | TRBV11-1 | TGTACCAGCAGCCTTTGGGGGACCTCCTACGAGCGGTACTTC | CTSSLWGTSYERYF
TRBJ1-4 | . | . | TRBV11-2 | TGTGTCAGCAGCCTAGGGCTCCCGTCTAATGAAAAACTGTTTTTT | CVSSLGLPSNEKLFF
TRBJ2-7 | . | TRBD2 | TRBV12-3/TRBV12-4 | TGTGCCAGCAGGATAGCGGGAGGGAGCAGCAAGCAGTACTTC | CASRIAGGSSKQYF
TRBJ2-6 | once | TRBD1 | TRBV6-2/TRBV6-3 | TGTGCTAGCAGTGGACAGGCTGGGGCCAAGGTCCTGGCTTTC | CASSGQAGAKVLAF
TRBJ2-3 | few | . | TRBV29-1 | TGCGGCGTCAGGACCTCGCAATTATCAGGGGAGCAGTGTTTT | CGVRTSQLSGEQCF
TRBJ2-7 | many | . | TRBV12-3/TRBV12-4 | TGTGCCAGCAGGGAACAACAGGGTCCTACCTACGAGCAGTACTTC | CASREQQGPTYEQYF
TRBJ2-7 | many | . | TRBV29-1 | TGCAGCGTAAGGGACACCAATTCCGAGCAGTACTTC | CSVRDTNSEQYF
TRBJ2-7 | few | TRBD2 | TRBV20-1 | TGCAGTGCTAGAGAGGGGGGAAGCGGGAGGTCGACCTACGAGCAGTACTTC | CSAREGGSGRSTYEQYF
TRBJ2-1 | . | . | TRBV28 | TGTGCCAGCAGTTCACTTGGCATGGCCTACTCCTGCAATGAGCAGTTCTTC | CASSSLGMAYSCNEQFF
TRBJ2-1 | . | . | TRBV11-2 | TGTGCCAGCAGCTTAGGAGTAGCAGAATACGATGAGCAGTTCTTC | CASSLGVAEYDEQFF
TRBJ2-3 | . | TRBD1 | TRBV13 | TGTGCCAACAGCTCCTGGACAGGGGCAGATACGCAGTATTTT | CANSSWTGADTQYF
TRBJ1-1 | medium-sized | . | TRBV11-2 | TGTGCCAGCAGCCTCGGGCTGAACACTGAAGCTTTCTTT | CASSLGLNTEAFF
TRBJ2-3 | many | . | TRBV12-3/TRBV12-4 | TGTGCCAGCAGTTCTGCTTTGCCTAGCATATCAGATACGCAGTATTTT | CASSSALPSISDTQYF
TRBJ1-1 | few | . | TRBV7-6 | TGTGCCAGCAGCCCGTCGGCCCCCGGGACTGAAGCTTTCTTT | CASSPSAPGTEAFF
TRBJ1-1 | few | . | TRBV28 | TGTGCCAGCAGTTTATCCCTAAGTTTCGGGTGGACTGAAGCTTTCTTT | CASSLSLSFGWTEAFF
TRBJ2-1 | . | TRBD2 | TRBV11-2 | TGTGCCAACAGCTTAGGTCTGGTAGCGGGAGGGCCGGGGGACGAGCAGTTCTTC | CANSLGLVAGGPGDEQFF
TRBJ2-1 | . | . | TRBV7-8 | TGTGCCAGCAGTTCAGTCTCACGGGGGAAGTACAATGAGCAATTCTTC | CASSSVSRGKYNEQFF
TRBJ2-1 | medium-sized | TRBD1 | TRBV11-3 | TGTGCCAGCAGTAAACCGGGACAGTACAATGAGCAGTTCTTC | CASSKPGQYNEQFF
TRBJ2-2 | . | TRBD2 | TRBV29-1 | TGTAGCATTGAAGGGACTAGCCGGACCGGGGAACTGTTTTTT | CSIEGTSRTGELFF